The 5 T cell receptor beta chains in this list originate from one sample, sequenced in a study of CD8 T cells in Susac syndrome (dated by TCRdb to the late 2010s). Library generation was performed with the immunoSEQ multiplex PCR assay. RNA was extracted using the RNeasy kit, and about 0.5 to 1 ug of the RNA was reverse transcribed with random hexamers. Using fastp at Q25 and MiXCR, TCRdb reprocessed the public reads and kept productive beta chains. All rows with the same CDR3 protein become a single entry with the most common DNA and genes. The sample table contains some 190,000 distinct CDR3 sequences; only one count was recorded for about 95% of them. 0.1% of the sample comes from the top ten. The material sequenced was CD4+ T cells from PBMCs. The receptors were gathered from a human donor in good health.

The chain's CDR3 is CASSPATSYYQETQYF. Written as DNA, the CDR3 is TGTGCCAGCAGCCCTGCCACTAGCTACTACCAAGAGACCCAGTACTTC. The chain couples TRBV7-2 to TRBJ2-5; D may be TRBD2 (6 bases). CDR1 is SGHTA and CDR2 is FQGNSA in the germline V gene. This CDR3 has 16 residues. The germline V and J ends were trimmed by 5 bases and 0 bases, with 16 bases remaining between them.

This sequence joins TRBV30 and TRBJ2-7, with unresolved D. Germline V gene lookup returns CDR1 GTSNPN and CDR2 SVGIG (reference sequence). V lost 0 bases and J lost 2, with 8 bases in between. The CDR3 is 13 residues long. The CDR3 spells CAWSVDIAYEQYF. The CDR3 DNA follows: TGTGCCTGGAGTGTTGACATAGCCTACGAGCAGTACTTC.

CDR3 coding DNA: TGTGCCAGCAGTCACCCAGAACGACACGGGGCGCAGTATTTT. Amino acids: CASSHPERHGAQYF. The chain is built from TRBV27 and TRBJ2-3; D possibly corresponds to TRBD2 (5 bases). The CDR3 length is 14 residues. Germline V gene lookup returns CDR1 MNHEY and CDR2 SMNVEV (reference sequence). Trimming shortened V by 5 bases and J by 10 bases, and 19 bases separated the two germline ends.

V and J are TRBV29-1 and TRBJ2-1, with TRBD1 identical over 7 bases. Per germline, CDR1 SQVTM and CDR2 ANQGSEA. The CDR3 totals 13 residues. After removal of 6 bases from V and 4 bases from J, the junction contained 6 bases not matched to a gene. DNA of the CDR3: TGCAGCGTCCGGGACAGTCTTTACAATGAGCAGTTCTTC. Translation: CSVRDSLYNEQFF.

This clonotype has a single count. CDR3 sequence (DNA): TGCGCCAGCAGCTTGGACACCCCGTTTGACACCATATATTTT. Residues: CASSLDTPFDTIYF. The J gene is TRBJ1-3, the V gene TRBV5-1; the D is unclear. CDR3 length equals 14 residues. V was clipped by 0 bases and J by 8 bases, with 12 bases between them. In germline, CDR1 is SGHRS, CDR2 YFSETQ.